Below are 28 T cell receptor beta chains sequenced from a single sample in a study of OX40 agonist ivuxolimab in advanced cancers. Clones were sequenced by immunoSEQ multiplex PCR, and TCRdb holds only the in-frame ones, with some missing. There are tens of thousands of clones in the sample; about 83% occur only once, and 3% to 3.5% lies in the top ten. The sequenced sample was CD4+ or CD8+ T cells sorted from blood, obtained in a trial of the OX40 agonist ivuxolimab. Receptors were obtained from an adult with an advanced solid tumor such as melanoma, head and neck, liver or kidney cancer.

The J gene is TRBJ2-7, the V gene TRBV7-9, with D possibly matching TRBD1 (6 bases). Trimming cost V 8 bases and J 2 bases, with 13 bases left between them. CDR1 SEHNR and CDR2 FQNEAQ come from the germline V gene (reference sequence). This CDR3 has 13 residues. Here the CDR3 reads CASGRDNAYEQYF. Written as DNA, the CDR3 is TGTGCCAGCGGCCGGGACAATGCCTACGAGCAGTACTTC.

The rearrangement joins TRBV30 to TRBJ1-1; D not resolved. In germline, CDR1 is GTSNPN, CDR2 SVGIG (reference sequence). The ends were cut back, 0 bases at V and 1 base at J, with 12 bases in the middle. The CDR3 totals 15 residues. CDR3 in amino acids: CAWSVSPNPNTEAFF. The CDR3 DNA follows: TGTGCCTGGAGTGTAAGCCCCAACCCGAACACTGAAGCTTTCTTT.

The DNA for the CDR3 is TGCAGCGTTGATGGGCGGGAGGGCCAAGATACGCAGTATTTT. It yields the protein CSVDGREGQDTQYF. The chain employs TRBV29-1 and TRBJ2-3, with 9 bases lining up with TRBD2. Germline lookup yields CDR1 SQVTM and CDR2 ANQGSEA. The trim removed 3 bases at V and 5 bases at J, leaving 6 bases unmatched. The CDR3 runs 14 residues.

This chain links TRBV5-1 with TRBJ2-5; D unclear. Between the trimmed V and J ends, which lost 0 bases and 4 bases, there was a span of 7 bases. Per germline, CDR1 SGHRS and CDR2 YFSETQ. The CDR3 length is 13 residues. The CDR3 is CASSLGGIETQYF. CDR3 in DNA: TGCGCCAGCAGCTTGGGAGGAATAGAGACCCAGTACTTC.

V gene TRBV28 combines with J gene TRBJ1-3; D is uncertain. The V end lost 3 bases, the J end lost 3 bases, and 9 bases lay between the germline ends. Per germline, CDR1 MDHEN and CDR2 SYDVKM. The CDR3 spans 14 residues. Here the CDR3 reads CASSLGSLGNTIYF. CDR3 sequence (DNA): TGTGCCAGCAGTTTGGGCAGCCTTGGAAACACCATATATTTT.

The chain uses TRBV6-1 and TRBJ2-2; 11 bases match TRBD2. Trimming at V came to 2 bases and at J to 2 bases, leaving 7 bases not matched to a gene. Germline CDR1 and CDR2: MNHNS and SASEGT. The CDR3 length is 18 residues. The CDR3 nucleotides are TGTGCCAGCAGTGAACTTAATAGCGGGAGGGCCAACACCGGGGAGCTGTTTTTT. It translates to CASSELNSGRANTGELFF.

The chain carries TRBV28 and TRBJ1-2; no clear D gene. The CDR3 runs to 12 residues. Germline values: CDR1 MDHEN, CDR2 SYDVKM. With 8 bases removed from V and 7 bases from J, the gap between germline ends came to 14 bases. The CDR3 spells CASGWLSRGYTF. The CDR3 bases are TGTGCCAGCGGCTGGCTCTCACGTGGCTACACCTTC.

V usage is TRBV18 and J usage is TRBJ2-1, with D hard to call. Germline CDR1 is KGHSH and CDR2 is LQKENI. V lost 8 bases, J lost 8 bases, and 10 bases lay in between. The CDR3 consists of 11 residues. The CDR3 reads CASGLGYEQFF. The CDR3 nucleotides are TGTGCCAGCGGATTGGGTTATGAGCAGTTCTTC.

This clone came up once. The CDR3 reads CASTDAASNQPQHF. The CDR3 DNA is TGTGCCAGCACCGATGCGGCTAGCAATCAGCCCCAGCATTTT. The J gene is TRBJ1-5, the V gene TRBV28; D remains ambiguous. This CDR3 spans 14 amino acids. Trimming pared 7 bases from V and 0 bases from J, leaving 10 bases between. Germline assignment: CDR1 MDHEN and CDR2 SYDVKM.

J is TRBJ2-2 and V is TRBV4-2; either TRBD1 or TRBD2 may fit D (5 bases each). This CDR3 region has 15 residues. V lost 2 bases, J lost 7 bases, and 14 bases lay in between. Germline values: CDR1 LGHNA, CDR2 YNFKEQ. The CDR3 spells CASSQKGRGFGELFF. CDR3 sequence (DNA): TGTGCCAGCAGCCAAAAGGGGAGAGGGTTCGGGGAGCTGTTTTTT.

The chain links TRBV6-5 to TRBJ2-7, with 7 bases aligning to TRBD2. The V segment lost 2 bases and the J segment 3 bases; nucleotides outside the gene matches: 7. The CDR3 runs 15 residues. In germline, CDR1 is MNHEY, CDR2 SVGAGI. The CDR3 DNA reads TGTGCCAGCAGTTACCCAGCGGGATCTAACTACGAGCAGTACTTC. It specifies CASSYPAGSNYEQYF.

The rearrangement joins TRBV5-4 to TRBJ2-2, with D hard to call. The CDR3 loop spans 16 amino acids. Germline CDR1 and CDR2: SGHNT and YYREEE (reference sequence). Trimming took off 4 bases at V and 0 bases at J, with 13 bases between the two ends. The chain's CDR3 is CASSVELDPNTGELFF. The CDR3 region has the DNA TGTGCCAGCAGCGTAGAACTGGATCCGAACACCGGGGAGCTGTTTTTT.

The rearrangement uses TRBV2 and TRBJ2-1, with TRBD2 matching 13 bases. The CDR3 consists of 14 residues. Trimming at V came to 7 bases and at J to 6 bases, leaving 3 bases not matched to a gene. Germline V gene sequence: CDR1 SNHLY, CDR2 FYNNEI. The CDR3 here is CASMTSGRRNEQFF. CDR3 in DNA: TGTGCCAGCATGACTAGCGGGAGGCGCAATGAGCAGTTCTTC.

The chain joins TRBV19 to TRBJ2-7; D might be TRBD1 or TRBD2, each matching 5 bases. This CDR3 comprises 14 residues. The germline V gene has CDR1 LNHDA and CDR2 SQIVND (reference sequence). Deletions cut 5 bases from V and 5 bases from J, with 16 bases between. CDR3 amino acids: CASSFSGQPHEQYF. The CDR3 DNA reads as TGTGCCAGTAGTTTCTCGGGGCAGCCCCACGAGCAGTACTTC.

The chain recombines TRBV6-4 with TRBJ2-7; 13 bases are a match to TRBD2. Germline CDR1 reads MRHNA; CDR2 reads SNTAGT. V lost 10 bases and J lost 0; bases outside the gene matches: 12. The CDR3 runs to 17 residues. In DNA, the CDR3 is TGTGCCATAACCTCCGTCACTAGCGGGAGGGACTCCTACGAGCAGTACTTC. It yields the protein CAITSVTSGRDSYEQYF.

The CDR3 nucleotides are TGTGCCAGCAGCTTAGATGGACATACGCAGTATTTT. Translating it yields CASSLDGHTQYF. The gene calls are TRBV11-3 and TRBJ2-3; D is uncertain. Trimming took off 0 bases at V and 7 bases at J, with 5 bases between the two ends. Looked up from germline, CDR1 is SGHNT and CDR2 is YENEEA. The CDR3 is made up of 12 amino acids.

The rearrangement links TRBV5-4 to TRBJ1-1, with D perhaps TRBD1 (5 bases). Germline values: CDR1 SGHNT, CDR2 YYREEE (reference sequence). The CDR3 consists of 15 residues. V was clipped by 0 bases and J by 1 base, with 10 bases between them. The CDR3 nucleotides read TGTGCCAGCAGCTTGGCAGGGTCCTGGAACACTGAAGCTTTCTTT. Protein: CASSLAGSWNTEAFF. Together with reference TRBV5-4 and TRBJ1-1, the CDR3 gives the full variable domain: ETGVTQSPTHLIKTRGQQVTLRCSSQSGHNTVSWYQQALGQGPQFIFQYYREEENGRGNFPPRFSGLQFPNYSSELNVNALELDDSALYLCASSLAGSWNTEAFFGQGTRLTVV.

The chain links TRBV9 to TRBJ2-2; 10 positions agree with TRBD1. Trimming took 4 bases from V and 7 from J; bases not matched to a gene: 4. Germline assignment: CDR1 SGDLS and CDR2 YYNGEE. The CDR3 sequence is 14 residues long. CDR3 region: CASSPGTGDGELFF. CDR3 DNA sequence: TGTGCCAGCAGCCCCGGGACAGGGGACGGGGAGCTGTTTTTT. The full variable domain, completed using reference TRBV9 and TRBJ2-2, is DSGVTQTPKHLITATGQRVTLRCSPRSGDLSVYWYQQSLDQGLQFLIQYYNGEERAKGNILERFSAQQFPDLHSELNLSSLELGDSALYFCASSPGTGDGELFFGEGSRLTVL.

This chain connects TRBV5-6 to TRBJ1-5; 8 nucleotides align to TRBD1. CDR1 and CDR2 from the germline V gene are SGHDT and YYEEEE. The CDR3 consists of 14 residues. With V trimmed by 2 bases and J by 5 bases, 3 bases remained unmatched. The CDR3 region is CASSLQGVHQPQHF. The CDR3 DNA follows: TGTGCCAGCAGCTTACAGGGGGTTCATCAGCCCCAGCATTTT.

V is TRBV15 and J is TRBJ2-4; D is possibly TRBD2 (6 bases). The CDR3 runs 18 residues. The V gene lost 2 bases and the J gene lost 9 bases, with 26 bases spanning the gap. Germline V lookup: CDR1 LNHNV, CDR2 YYDKDF (reference sequence). DNA for the CDR3: TGTGCCACCAGCAGACAAGTCCCTAGTATGCGGGGAGGTGGCATTCAGTACTTC. This gives the protein CATSRQVPSMRGGGIQYF.

The chain combines TRBV27 with TRBJ2-6; the D gene is possibly TRBD1 (5 bases). Germline CDR1 MNHEY, CDR2 SMNVEV (reference sequence). This CDR3 spans 15 amino acids. V was clipped by 2 bases and J by 4 bases, with 9 bases between them. DNA for the CDR3: TGTGCCAGCAGTTTACGCAGACAGGGGGCCAACGTCCTGACTTTC. Protein sequence: CASSLRRQGANVLTF.

This clone has just one count. The genes are TRBV15 and TRBJ2-7; 9 bases match TRBD2. This CDR3 is 17 amino acids long. CDR1 is LNHNV and CDR2 is YYDKDF in the germline V gene (reference sequence). The V and J ends lost 0 bases and 2 bases, in that order; junction bases with no gene match: 8. The CDR3 DNA is TGTGCCACCAGCAGAGATTCAGCGGGAGGACTTCCCTACGAGCAGTACTTC. The encoded protein is CATSRDSAGGLPYEQYF. The full variable domain, with the rest looked up from reference TRBV15 and TRBJ2-7, is DAMVIQNPRYQVTQFGKPVTLSCSQTLNHNVMYWYQQKSSQAPKLLFHYYDKDFNNEADTPDNFQSRRPNTSFCFLDIRSPGLGDTAMYLCATSRDSAGGLPYEQYFGPGTRLTVT.

This chain uses TRBV28 with TRBJ1-2; 7 bases are a match to TRBD1. The CDR3 loop spans 13 amino acids. CDR1 is MDHEN and CDR2 is SYDVKM in the germline V gene. V was pared by 10 bases and J by 4 bases, with 9 bases of the junction left unmatched. CDR3 sequence: CATQEGALYGYTF. The CDR3 DNA sequence: TGTGCCACGCAGGAGGGGGCCCTCTATGGCTACACCTTC.

The chain is built from TRBV18 and TRBJ2-1; 13 positions agree with TRBD2. CDR1 is KGHSH, CDR2 LQKENI, per germline. CDR3 size: 16 residues. V trimming: 0 bases; J trimming: 9 bases; junction bases outside the gene matches: 5. The CDR3 DNA sequence: TGTGCCAGCTCACCACCGGCACTAGCGGGAGGGGTTGAGCAGTTCTTC. Protein sequence: CASSPPALAGGVEQFF.

V and J are TRBV6-1 and TRBJ1-2; 7 nucleotides line up with TRBD1. The CDR3 covers 16 residues. Trimming removed 3 bases from V and 2 bases from J; junction bases left unmatched: 9. The germline V gene has CDR1 MNHNS and CDR2 SASEGT. The CDR3 is CASSDPSQGGNYGYTF. CDR3 nucleotides: TGTGCCAGCAGTGATCCCAGTCAGGGGGGGAACTATGGCTACACCTTC.

To note about this clone: Other DNA sequences of this sample code for an identical CDR3. The V call is TRBV11-2, the J call TRBJ1-5, with D unresolved. Trimming took 0 bases from V and 7 from J, leaving 7 bases between them. Germline values: CDR1 SGHAT, CDR2 FQNNGV. This CDR3 comprises 13 residues. The CDR3 spells CASSLDGSQPQHF. The CDR3 DNA is TGTGCCAGCAGCTTAGACGGGTCGCAGCCCCAGCATTTT.

J is TRBJ2-2 and V is TRBV5-1, with a possible D match to TRBD2 (5 bases). Trimming took 0 bases from V and 3 from J, leaving 12 bases between them. CDR3 length: 16 amino acids. CDR1 and CDR2 (germline): SGHRS, YFSETQ. The CDR3 region is CASSLGRGPHTGELFF. CDR3 nucleotide sequence: TGCGCCAGCAGCTTGGGTAGAGGGCCCCACACCGGGGAGCTGTTTTTT.

There are a few counts of this clone. The chain has TRBV4-1 and TRBJ1-2, with D possibly being TRBD1 (6 bases). This CDR3 region has 14 residues. The germline gives CDR1 MGHRA, CDR2 YSYEKL. V was clipped by 1 base and J by 1 base, with 7 bases between them. In nucleotides, the CDR3 is TGCGCCAGCAGCCAAGTAGGGGGTAACTATGGCTACACCTTC. It specifies CASSQVGGNYGYTF.